What follows describes a single T cell receptor (beta chain). This sample was taken from a study of blood T cell repertoires in COVID-19. As for the study in general: Collection of acute and convalescent COVID-19 samples took place in the United States, Italy and Spain. T cells, B-cell-depleted T cells, or PBMCs provided the cDNA or gDNA that served as material.

As processed by the authors: Amplification with reference gene primers provided the estimates of nucleated cell counts. The data were produced by immunoSEQ multiplex PCR, yet TCRdb's version contains in-frame clones alone and is incomplete. That table is the source of V, J and clone size, and D and trimming were worked out from the DNA. The sample has more than 150,000 clones, around 80% seen once; the top ten hold 13%. CDR3 length equals 13 residues. CDR1 is SEHNR, CDR2 FQNEAQ, per germline (reference sequence). With V trimmed by 7 bases and J by 8 bases, 8 bases remained unmatched. The receptor's source is a man aged 50-60 years who had recovered from COVID-19. The V and J genes are TRBV7-9 and TRBJ2-4; 7 nucleotides align to TRBD2. The sequenced sample consisted of peripheral blood. The CDR3 spells CASTLVAGDIQYF. CDR3 nucleotide sequence: TGTGCCAGCACCCTCGTCGCGGGGGACATTCAGTACTTC.